The 18 T cell receptor beta chains reported below all come from one sample, sequenced in a study of technical replicates of blood from a few donors. The repertoire was sequenced with immunoSEQ multiplex PCR; TCRdb's copy has only in-frame clones and lacks some. This sample yields tens of thousands of clones, of which roughly 90% are seen a single time; about 0.4% belongs to the top ten. Sequenced: T cells isolated from PBMCs. These receptors were obtained from a human donor in good health.

CDR3 DNA: TGTGCCAGCAGCTGGGACAGCTACGAGCAGTACTTC. Encoded protein: CASSWDSYEQYF. J is TRBJ2-7 and V is TRBV4-2; 7 bases fit TRBD1. Germline assignment: CDR1 LGHNA and CDR2 YNFKEQ. J lost 3 bases, V lost 5 bases, and 1 base had no gene match. The CDR3 spans 12 residues.

This clone was observed a handful of times. The chain couples TRBV2 to TRBJ1-1, with TRBD1 as a possible D gene (6 bases). Looked up from germline, CDR1 is SNHLY and CDR2 is FYNNEI. V was cut by 6 bases and J by 1 base, with 9 bases left in between. The CDR3 spans 13 residues. CDR3 bases: TGTGCCAGCAGGACAGGTTCGAACACTGAAGCTTTCTTT. This gives the protein CASRTGSNTEAFF. Variable domain in full (rest from reference TRBV2 and TRBJ1-1): EPEVTQTPSHQVTQMGQEVILRCVPISNHLYFYWYRQILGQKVEFLVSFYNNEISEKSEIFDDQFSVERPDGSNFTLKIRSTKLEDSAMYFCASRTGSNTEAFFGQGTRLTVV.

The chain recombines TRBV19 with TRBJ2-7, with D possibly matching TRBD1 (5 bases). Trimming took 7 bases from V and 3 from J, leaving 16 bases between them. Germline lookup yields CDR1 LNHDA and CDR2 SQIVND (reference sequence). This CDR3 spans 14 amino acids. DNA for the CDR3: TGTGCCAGTACCCCCGTGGGGCAAAGCTACGAGCAGTACTTC. Translating it yields CASTPVGQSYEQYF. The full variable domain, rest sourced from reference TRBV19 and TRBJ2-7, is DGGITQSPKYLFRKEGQNVTLSCEQNLNHDAMYWYRQDPGQGLRLIYYSQIVNDFQKGDIAEGYSVSREKKESFPLTVTSAQKNPTAFYLCASTPVGQSYEQYFGPGTRLTVT.

The CDR3 coding sequence is TGTGCCAGTAGTATTAGTCCTCCGGCCTACGAGCAGTACTTC. Translated: CASSISPPAYEQYF. This chain links TRBV19 with TRBJ2-7; D gene uncertain. The germline V gene has CDR1 LNHDA and CDR2 SQIVND (reference sequence). V lost 3 bases to trimming and J lost 2 bases, with 11 bases between them. The CDR3 sequence is 14 residues long.

The V call is TRBV15, the J call TRBJ2-5; D not certain. CDR3 length equals 15 residues. Germline CDR1 LNHNV, CDR2 YYDKDF (reference sequence). Trimming removed 6 bases from V and 1 base from J, with 15 bases in between. CDR3 sequence reads: CATRRYPLVQETQYF. The DNA of the CDR3 is TGTGCCACCAGGCGGTACCCCCTAGTCCAAGAGACCCAGTACTTC.

V and J are TRBV5-1 and TRBJ1-1; 9 bases are shared with TRBD1. The germline V gene has CDR1 SGHRS and CDR2 YFSETQ. The ends lost 2 bases at V and 5 bases at J; junction bases unmatched: 7. The length of the CDR3 is 15 residues. The CDR3: CASSFYPGQGTEAFF. The CDR3 nucleotides are TGCGCCAGCAGCTTTTATCCGGGACAGGGTACTGAAGCTTTCTTT.

CDR3: CASRPRTGGDEQFF. CDR3 sequence (DNA): TGTGCCAGCAGGCCTCGGACAGGGGGCGATGAGCAGTTCTTC. The genes are TRBV6-5 and TRBJ2-1; 11 positions match TRBD1. The CDR3 sequence is 14 residues long. J gave up 8 bases and V 6 bases, and 6 bases lay outside the gene matches. Germline V gene sequence: CDR1 MNHEY, CDR2 SVGAGI.

The CDR3 DNA follows: TGTGCCAGCAGCTTTCGAAAGGCGGGCTATGGCTACACCTTC. Translation gives CASSFRKAGYGYTF. The V call is TRBV11-1, the J call TRBJ1-2; D is undetermined. Per germline, CDR1 SGHAT and CDR2 FQDESV (reference sequence). There are 14 residues in the CDR3. V lost 3 bases to trimming and J lost 4 bases, with 12 bases between them. The full variable domain, rest sourced from reference TRBV11-1 and TRBJ1-2, is EAEVAQSPRYKITEKSQAVAFWCDPISGHATLYWYRQILGQGPELLVQFQDESVVDDSQLPKDRFSAERLKGVDSTLKIQPAELGDSAMYLCASSFRKAGYGYTFGSGTRLTVV.

The chain employs TRBV28 and TRBJ2-7; 8 positions match TRBD2. V gave up 6 bases and J gave up 6 bases; unmatched junction bases: 7. This CDR3 contains 13 residues. The germline V gene has CDR1 MDHEN and CDR2 SYDVKM. CDR3 sequence (DNA): TGTGCCAGCAGCCCCGGGAGGGGAGGCGAGCAGTACTTC. Its translation is CASSPGRGGEQYF.

The chain links TRBV27 to TRBJ2-7; TRBD2 aligns across 7 bases. Germline CDR1 and CDR2: MNHEY and SMNVEV (reference sequence). The CDR3 spans 15 residues. V was pared by 6 bases and J by 2 bases, with 10 bases of the junction left unmatched. This CDR3 is CASSRGWLAAYEQYF. The CDR3 DNA reads TGTGCCAGCAGCCGGGGATGGCTAGCGGCCTACGAGCAGTACTTC.

The chain recombines TRBV4-2 with TRBJ1-4; D gene ambiguous. CDR3 length: 15 amino acids. V was clipped by 2 bases and J by 0 bases, with 7 bases between them. Germline lookup yields CDR1 LGHNA and CDR2 YNFKEQ. The CDR3 DNA reads as TGTGCCAGCAGCCAACAGGTTGCAACTAATGAAAAACTGTTTTTT. Residues: CASSQQVATNEKLFF.

This rearrangement joins TRBV9 to TRBJ2-1; 7 bases are shared with TRBD1. CDR1 is SGDLS and CDR2 is YYNGEE in the germline V gene. V dropped 2 bases and J dropped 8; count of bases not matched to a gene: 10. This CDR3 is 15 amino acids long. The DNA of the CDR3 is TGTGCCAGCAGCGTGGGACAGTCGCTCTTCGATGAGCAGTTCTTC. It encodes CASSVGQSLFDEQFF.

V gene TRBV18 combines with J gene TRBJ1-3; D not certain. Germline loops: CDR1 KGHSH, CDR2 LQKENI. Trimming cost V 2 bases and J 3 bases, with 8 bases left between them. CDR3 length: 14 amino acids. DNA for the CDR3: TGTGCCAGCTCACCAGCGGGGAGTGGAAACACCATATATTTT. This sequence encodes CASSPAGSGNTIYF.

The chain carries TRBV5-1 and TRBJ1-1; 9 nucleotides agree with TRBD1. V lost 3 bases to trimming and J lost 1 base; unmatched junction nucleotides: 1. Germline CDR1 SGHRS, CDR2 YFSETQ. CDR3 length equals 14 residues. CDR3 protein: CASSSTGGNTEAFF. The CDR3 DNA reads as TGCGCCAGCAGCTCGACAGGGGGGAACACTGAAGCTTTCTTT.

CDR3 protein: CASSLSGGRGETQYF. As DNA, the CDR3 is TGTGCCAGCAGCTTAAGCGGCGGGAGGGGTGAGACCCAGTACTTC. V usage is TRBV7-3 and J usage is TRBJ2-5; TRBD2 agrees at 9 bases. V gave up 1 base and J gave up 5 bases; unmatched junction bases: 5. From germline, CDR1 is SGHTA and CDR2 FQGTGA. This CDR3 has 15 residues.

This sequence joins TRBV5-4 and TRBJ2-5, with 8 bases that match TRBD1. The CDR3 is 14 amino acids. The V and J ends lost 10 bases and 5 bases, in that order; junction bases with no gene match: 13. CDR1 is SGHNT and CDR2 is YYREEE in the germline V gene (reference sequence). The CDR3 DNA sequence: TGTGCCTGCCATCCAGGGGGCGCTGGGGAGACCCAGTACTTC. Translated, it gives CACHPGGAGETQYF.

The genes are TRBV10-3 and TRBJ2-7; D might be TRBD2 (5 bases). Trimming shortened V by 8 bases and J by 2 bases, and 13 bases separated the two germline ends. Germline assignment: CDR1 ENHRY and CDR2 SYGVKD. The CDR3 consists of 13 residues. The CDR3 reads CAIGIASAYEQYF. Written as DNA, the CDR3 is TGTGCCATCGGAATAGCGTCCGCCTACGAGCAGTACTTC.

This sequence joins TRBV9 and TRBJ1-4; 7 nucleotides line up with TRBD1. CDR3 size: 15 residues. J lost 5 bases, V lost 3 bases, and 7 bases had no gene match. Per the germline V gene, CDR1 is SGDLS and CDR2 is YYNGEE. In nucleotides, the CDR3 is TGTGCCAGCAGCGCACCCGGGACAGTGAATGAAAAACTGTTTTTT. It specifies CASSAPGTVNEKLFF.